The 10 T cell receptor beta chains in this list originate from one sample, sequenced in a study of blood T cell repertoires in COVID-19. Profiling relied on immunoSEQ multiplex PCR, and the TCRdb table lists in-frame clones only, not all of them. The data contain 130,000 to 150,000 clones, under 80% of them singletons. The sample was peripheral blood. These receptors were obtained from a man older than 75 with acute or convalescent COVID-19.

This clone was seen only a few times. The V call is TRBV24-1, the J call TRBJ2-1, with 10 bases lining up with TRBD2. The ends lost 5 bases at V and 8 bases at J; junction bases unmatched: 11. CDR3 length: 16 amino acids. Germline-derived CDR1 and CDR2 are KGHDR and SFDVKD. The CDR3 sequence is CATSAWGRTSGDEQFF. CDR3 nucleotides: TGTGCCACCAGTGCCTGGGGGCGGACTAGCGGCGATGAGCAGTTCTTC.

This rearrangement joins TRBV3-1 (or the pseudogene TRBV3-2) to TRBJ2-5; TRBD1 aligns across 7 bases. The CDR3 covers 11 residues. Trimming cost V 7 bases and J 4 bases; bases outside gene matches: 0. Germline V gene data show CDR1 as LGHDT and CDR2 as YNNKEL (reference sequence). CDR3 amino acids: CASKGAETQYF. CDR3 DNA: TGTGCCAGCAAGGGGGCAGAGACCCAGTACTTC.

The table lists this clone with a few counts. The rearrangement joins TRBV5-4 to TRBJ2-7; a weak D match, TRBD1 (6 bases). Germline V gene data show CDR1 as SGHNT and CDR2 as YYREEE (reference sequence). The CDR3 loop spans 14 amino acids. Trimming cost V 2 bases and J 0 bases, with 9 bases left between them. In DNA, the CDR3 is TGTGCCAGCAGCTTTGACAGGAGCTCCTACGAGCAGTACTTC. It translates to CASSFDRSSYEQYF.

CDR3 sequence reads: CASSYRQGGGYTF. The CDR3 coding sequence is TGTGCCAGCAGTTATCGACAGGGTGGCGGCTACACCTTC. The V and J genes are TRBV6-2 or TRBV6-3 and TRBJ1-2; 7 bases line up with TRBD1. Germline CDR1 and CDR2: MNHEY and SVGEGT. Trimming at V came to 3 bases and at J to 8 bases, leaving 6 bases not matched to a gene. This CDR3 is 13 amino acids long.

CDR3 coding DNA: TGTGCCAGCAGCTCAGTAGGACTGATCTATGGCTACACCTTC. Protein sequence: CASSSVGLIYGYTF. The chain recombines TRBV5-4 with TRBJ1-2, with D uncertain. The germline gives CDR1 SGHNT, CDR2 YYREEE (reference sequence). CDR3 length: 14 residues. V gave up 3 bases and J gave up 4 bases, with 13 bases separating them.

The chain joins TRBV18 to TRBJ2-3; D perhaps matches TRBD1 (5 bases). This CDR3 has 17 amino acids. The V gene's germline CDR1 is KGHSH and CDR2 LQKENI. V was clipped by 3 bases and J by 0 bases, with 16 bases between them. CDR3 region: CASSPLLRGRSTDTQYF. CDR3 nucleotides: TGTGCCAGCTCACCCCTACTTAGGGGCCGTAGCACAGATACGCAGTATTTT.

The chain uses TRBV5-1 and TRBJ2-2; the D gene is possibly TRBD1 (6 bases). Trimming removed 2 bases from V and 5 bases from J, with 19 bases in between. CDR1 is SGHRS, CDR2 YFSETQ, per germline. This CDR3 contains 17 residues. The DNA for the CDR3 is TGCGCCAGCAGCTTTGCCCCCAGGGGAAGGGGGACCGGGGAGCTGTTTTTT. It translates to CASSFAPRGRGTGELFF.

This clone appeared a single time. The CDR3 loop is CASSTPYGLPGQYNEQFF. The CDR3 region has the DNA TGTGCCAGCAGCACCCCATACGGGCTTCCAGGGCAATACAATGAGCAGTTCTTC. The chain couples TRBV11-2 to TRBJ2-1, with D maybe TRBD1 (5 bases). V was cut by 5 bases and J by 4 bases, with 24 bases left in between. Per the germline V gene, CDR1 is SGHAT and CDR2 is FQNNGV. This CDR3 spans 18 amino acids.

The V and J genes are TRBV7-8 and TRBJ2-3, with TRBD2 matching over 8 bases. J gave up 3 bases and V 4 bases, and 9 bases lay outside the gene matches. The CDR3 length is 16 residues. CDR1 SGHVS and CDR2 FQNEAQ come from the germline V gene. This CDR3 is CASSYLSSGWTDTQYF. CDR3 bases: TGTGCCAGCAGCTACCTGTCTAGCGGGTGGACAGATACGCAGTATTTT.

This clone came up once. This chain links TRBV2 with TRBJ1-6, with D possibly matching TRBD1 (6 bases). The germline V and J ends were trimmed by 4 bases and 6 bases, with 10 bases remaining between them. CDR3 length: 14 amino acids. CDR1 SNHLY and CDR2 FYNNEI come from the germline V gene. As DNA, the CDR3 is TGTGCCAGCAGTGTTACAGGGAGTAATTCACCCCTCCACTTT. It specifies CASSVTGSNSPLHF.